The 7 T cell receptor beta chains given below trace back to one sample, sequenced in a study of blood T cell repertoires in COVID-19. Data came from immunoSEQ multiplex PCR; TCRdb stores just in-frame clones and leaves some out. The sample lists some 220,000 clones, about 85% occurring once. The specimen sequenced was peripheral blood. These receptor sequences come from a woman aged 55-69 years with active or convalescent COVID-19.

This chain joins TRBV29-1 and TRBJ1-2, with D possibly being TRBD1 (6 bases). CDR3 length: 12 amino acids. V was pared by 4 bases and J by 2 bases, with 8 bases between. Germline CDR1 SQVTM, CDR2 ANQGSEA. Here the CDR3 reads CSVGDNNYGYTF. In DNA, the CDR3 is TGCAGCGTTGGGGACAACAACTATGGCTACACCTTC.

The genes are TRBV4-2 and TRBJ1-1; D gene unclear. This CDR3 region has 14 residues. V gave up 3 bases and J gave up 1 base, with 9 bases separating them. Germline assignment: CDR1 LGHNA and CDR2 YNFKEQ. CDR3 nucleotides: TGTGCCAGCAGCCAGGGCGACGGGAACACTGAAGCTTTCTTT. Translated, it gives CASSQGDGNTEAFF.

The CDR3 sequence is CASSMDRGYSPLHF. DNA for the CDR3: TGTGCCAGTAGTATGGACAGGGGTTATTCACCCCTCCACTTT. This sequence joins TRBV19 and TRBJ1-6; 9 positions match TRBD1. The CDR3 contains 14 residues. The V gene end was trimmed by 3 bases and the J gene end by 8 bases; junction bases not matched to a gene: 2. CDR1 LNHDA and CDR2 SQIVND come from the germline V gene (reference sequence).

The gene calls are TRBV19 and TRBJ1-2; 10 bases agree with TRBD1. CDR3 length equals 14 residues. Germline V gives CDR1 LNHDA, CDR2 SQIVND (reference sequence). V gave up 5 bases and J gave up 4 bases; unmatched junction bases: 4. CDR3: CASSRTGGLYGYTF. The CDR3 DNA follows: TGTGCCAGTAGTCGGACAGGGGGGCTCTATGGCTACACCTTC.

The chain carries TRBV29-1 and TRBJ1-1, with TRBD1 matching 10 bases. The germline V gene has CDR1 SQVTM and CDR2 ANQGSEA. The CDR3 length is 15 residues. Trimming took 1 base from V and 2 from J; bases not matched to a gene: 4. CDR3 DNA sequence: TGCAGCGTTGAAGGAGGGGACAGGGGAAACACTGAAGCTTTCTTT. Translation gives CSVEGGDRGNTEAFF. Full variable domain (rest looked up from reference TRBV29-1 and TRBJ1-1): SAVISQKPSRDICQRGTSLTIQCQVDSQVTMMFWYRQQPGQSLTLIATANQGSEATYESGFVIDKFPISRPNLTFSTLTVSNMSPEDSSIYLCSVEGGDRGNTEAFFGQGTRLTVV.

The chain has TRBV7-2 and TRBJ1-3; D is ambiguous. The CDR3 runs to 14 residues. CDR1 is SGHTA, CDR2 FQGNSA, per germline. V lost 1 base to trimming and J lost 0 bases, with 4 bases between them. CDR3: CASSLGLSGNTIYF. In DNA, the CDR3 is TGTGCCAGCAGCTTAGGACTCTCTGGAAACACCATATATTTT.

The CDR3 coding sequence is TGTGCCAGCAGTTACCAAGAGGGAATCGGCTACACCTTC. Protein: CASSYQEGIGYTF. The chain is built from TRBV6-6 and TRBJ1-2; D remains ambiguous. In germline, CDR1 is MNHNY, CDR2 SVGAGI (reference sequence). The CDR3 length is 13 residues. Trimming removed 2 bases from V and 8 bases from J, with 12 bases in between.